This is a list of T cell receptor beta chains from one sample in a study of shared clonotypes between healthy human individuals. The protocol was immunoSEQ multiplex PCR, while the TCRdb copy is restricted to in-frame clones and leaves out a portion. Of fewer than 1.6 million clones in the sample, around 98.5% were seen once. Sequenced input: naive CD4+ T cells sorted from blood. These receptors were obtained from a man aged 25 to 40 in good health. The conserved cysteine and the conserved F or W are not part of the CDR3 here. Each record gives: clone size, J gene, V gene, CDR3 protein. Not every row has a clone size; where given, it reads once, few, many or a size class.

clone_size: NA; j_call: TRBJ1-2; v_call: TRBV29-1; cdr3_aa: SVENAGNYGYT
clone_size: NA; j_call: TRBJ1-1; v_call: TRBV14; cdr3_aa: ASSQGGGVWTEAF
clone_size: NA; j_call: TRBJ2-5; v_call: TRBV7-3; cdr3_aa: ASSSQGGETQY
clone_size: NA; j_call: TRBJ2-7; v_call: TRBV18; cdr3_aa: ASSPLGTNYEQY
clone_size: NA; j_call: TRBJ2-1; v_call: TRBV20-1; cdr3_aa: SARPMWEQF
clone_size: NA; j_call: TRBJ2-1; v_call: TRBV9; cdr3_aa: ASSEALAGPQF
clone_size: NA; j_call: TRBJ2-7; v_call: TRBV19; cdr3_aa: ASSTIRLAGVPYEQY
clone_size: NA; j_call: TRBJ2-7; v_call: TRBV5-6; cdr3_aa: ASSFDRGYEQY
clone_size: NA; j_call: TRBJ2-1; v_call: TRBV19; cdr3_aa: ASNSGLALREQF
clone_size: NA; j_call: TRBJ1-1; v_call: TRBV11-3; cdr3_aa: ASSFLGATEAF
clone_size: NA; j_call: TRBJ2-1; v_call: TRBV5-6; cdr3_aa: ASIGSGGRDEQF
clone_size: NA; j_call: TRBJ1-4; v_call: TRBV11-2; cdr3_aa: ASSLVLQGEKLF
clone_size: once; j_call: TRBJ2-7; v_call: TRBV11-2; cdr3_aa: ASSLTRTGGFYEQY
clone_size: NA; j_call: TRBJ2-1; v_call: TRBV5-1; cdr3_aa: ASSLLSEQF
clone_size: NA; j_call: TRBJ2-3; v_call: TRBV11-3; cdr3_aa: ASSLGSGRADTQY
clone_size: NA; j_call: TRBJ2-6; v_call: TRBV18; cdr3_aa: ASSQDIWPVPPGNVLT
clone_size: NA; j_call: TRBJ2-1; v_call: TRBV6-4; cdr3_aa: ASSQEKGYNEQF
clone_size: NA; j_call: TRBJ2-7; v_call: TRBV7-2; cdr3_aa: ASSRRAGPPYEQY
clone_size: NA; j_call: TRBJ2-1; v_call: TRBV7-2; cdr3_aa: ASSSVAGGFSYNEQF
clone_size: NA; j_call: TRBJ1-1; v_call: TRBV14; cdr3_aa: ASSPQTPSNAEAF
clone_size: NA; j_call: TRBJ2-3; v_call: TRBV7-3; cdr3_aa: ASSLTGGTDTQY
clone_size: NA; j_call: TRBJ2-7; v_call: TRBV18; cdr3_aa: ASSPSGQTYEQY
clone_size: NA; j_call: TRBJ1-2; v_call: TRBV21-1; cdr3_aa: ASSKGADREGGYT